Following are 21 T cell receptor beta chains from one sample sequenced in a study of shared clonotypes between healthy human individuals. TCRdb's copy holds only in-frame clones and misses some; the assay was immunoSEQ multiplex PCR. The repertoire includes over 750,000 clones, about 96% of them detected once, and less than 0.25% sits in the top ten. The naive CD8 population came from CD45RO-negative cells selected for CCR7, without terminally differentiated effector memory CD45RA+ cells. Source material: naive CD8+ T cells sorted from blood. Receptors were obtained from a man younger than 45 in good health.

Points on this clone: Other DNA sequences of this sample code for an identical CDR3. The chain is built from TRBV27 and TRBJ2-7; D is possibly TRBD1 (6 bases). There are 13 residues in the CDR3. Deletions cut 0 bases from V and 5 bases from J, with 8 bases between. Germline loops: CDR1 MNHEY, CDR2 SMNVEV (reference sequence). This chain's CDR3 is CASSLSRGHEQYF. As DNA, the CDR3 is TGTGCCAGCAGTTTATCCAGGGGTCACGAGCAGTACTTC.

The rearrangement uses TRBV4-1 and TRBJ1-5, with D uncertain. With 0 bases removed from V and 3 bases from J, the gap between germline ends came to 6 bases. Per the germline V gene, CDR1 is MGHRA and CDR2 is YSYEKL. CDR3 length: 14 residues. The CDR3 region has the DNA TGCGCCAGCAGCCAAGAGTCCGTCAATCAGCCCCAGCATTTT. This translates into CASSQESVNQPQHF.

This chain connects TRBV7-9 to TRBJ2-7, with D tentatively TRBD1 (6 bases). Trimming shortened V by 0 bases and J by 3 bases, and 21 bases separated the two germline ends. The CDR3 totals 18 residues. In germline, CDR1 is SEHNR, CDR2 FQNEAQ (reference sequence). The CDR3 reads CASSLAGPDRPSYYEQYF. The CDR3 DNA sequence: TGTGCCAGCAGCTTAGCTGGACCGGACAGACCATCTTACTACGAGCAGTACTTC.

This clone was observed a single time. J is TRBJ2-1 and V is TRBV29-1; possibly TRBD1 or TRBD2 for D (7 bases each). There are 17 residues in the CDR3. Germline loops: CDR1 SQVTM, CDR2 ANQGSEA. Deletions cut 0 bases from V and 3 bases from J, with 18 bases between. The chain's CDR3 is CSVEEKGGGSHYNEQFF. As DNA, the CDR3 is TGCAGCGTTGAAGAGAAAGGGGGCGGGAGCCACTACAATGAGCAGTTCTTC.

On this clone: The sample carries other DNA sequences with the same CDR3. The J gene is TRBJ2-5, the V gene TRBV11-2, with D unclear. Germline V CDR1 and CDR2: SGHAT, FQNNGV. This CDR3 spans 11 amino acids. V was pared by 3 bases and J by 3 bases, with 2 bases between. Written as DNA, the CDR3 is TGTGCCAGCAGCTTGGAAGAGACCCAGTACTTC. This sequence encodes CASSLEETQYF.

The chain employs TRBV10-3 and TRBJ2-1; 7 bases map to TRBD1. The V and J ends lost 0 bases and 4 bases, in that order; junction bases with no gene match: 0. CDR1 and CDR2 (germline): ENHRY, SYGVKD. The CDR3 sequence is 14 residues long. Written as DNA, the CDR3 is TGTGCCATCAGTGAGTCGACAGGGTACAATGAGCAGTTCTTC. Its protein is CAISESTGYNEQFF.

V gene TRBV9 combines with J gene TRBJ2-2; D gene unclear. The CDR3 extends over 12 amino acids. V lost 3 bases, J lost 4 bases, and 4 bases lay in between. The V gene's germline CDR1 is SGDLS and CDR2 YYNGEE. The CDR3 reads CASSDATGELFF. DNA for the CDR3: TGTGCCAGCAGCGATGCCACCGGGGAGCTGTTTTTT.

This rearrangement joins TRBV2 to TRBJ2-2; D is unresolved. Germline values: CDR1 SNHLY, CDR2 FYNNEI. Trimming took 7 bases from V and 4 from J, leaving 7 bases between them. There are 12 residues in the CDR3. The CDR3 sequence is CASIMGTGELFF. DNA for the CDR3: TGTGCCAGCATTATGGGCACCGGGGAGCTGTTTTTT.

This clone was seen a single time. The genes are TRBV11-2 and TRBJ1-5, with unresolved D. The CDR3 has 15 amino acids. V lost 5 bases and J lost 0, with 11 bases in between. Germline V gene sequence: CDR1 SGHAT, CDR2 FQNNGV. CDR3 amino acids: CASSPRGGSNQPQHF. CDR3 DNA: TGTGCCAGCAGCCCACGTGGCGGTAGCAATCAGCCCCAGCATTTT.

This rearrangement joins TRBV7-9 to TRBJ2-1; 12 bases align to TRBD2. This CDR3 region has 14 residues. V dropped 10 bases and J dropped 4; count of bases not matched to a gene: 5. Germline CDR1 SEHNR, CDR2 FQNEAQ (reference sequence). The CDR3 bases are TGTGCCACCCCACTAGCGGGAGGATACAATGAGCAGTTCTTC. It translates to CATPLAGGYNEQFF.

J is TRBJ2-7 and V is TRBV9; possibly TRBD1 for D (5 bases). Trimming pared 0 bases from V and 6 bases from J, leaving 13 bases between. The CDR3 length is 14 residues. CDR1 is SGDLS, CDR2 YYNGEE, per germline. The CDR3 loop reads CASSVADRTGEQYF. The CDR3 bases are TGTGCCAGCAGCGTAGCAGATAGAACAGGCGAGCAGTACTTC.

This rearrangement joins TRBV30 to TRBJ2-2; D is possibly TRBD1 or TRBD2 (5 bases each). V was trimmed by 8 bases and J by 6 bases, leaving 13 bases between them. The CDR3 has 12 residues. Looked up from germline, CDR1 is GTSNPN and CDR2 is SVGIG (reference sequence). The CDR3 protein is CARNLGAGELFF. For the CDR3, the DNA is TGTGCCCGAAATTTGGGGGCCGGGGAGCTGTTTTTT.

The chain uses TRBV28 and TRBJ2-7, with a possible D match to TRBD1 (5 bases). Trimming pared 1 base from V and 2 bases from J, leaving 9 bases between. The CDR3 spans 14 residues. From germline, CDR1 is MDHEN and CDR2 SYDVKM. For the CDR3, the DNA is TGTGCCAGCAGTTTATTACGGACACCCTACGAGCAGTACTTC. As protein: CASSLLRTPYEQYF.

CDR3 nucleotide sequence: TGTGCCAGCAGCGTAGGGGGGCCAAGTGGGGGCACAGATACGCAGTATTTT. Protein sequence: CASSVGGPSGGTDTQYF. The chain employs TRBV9 and TRBJ2-3, with a possible D match to TRBD1 (6 bases). The CDR3 is 17 amino acids. V was cut by 0 bases and J by 1 base, with 15 bases left in between. Germline V gene sequence: CDR1 SGDLS, CDR2 YYNGEE. Full variable domain (outside the CDR3, taken from reference TRBV9 and TRBJ2-3): DSGVTQTPKHLITATGQRVTLRCSPRSGDLSVYWYQQSLDQGLQFLIQYYNGEERAKGNILERFSAQQFPDLHSELNLSSLELGDSALYFCASSVGGPSGGTDTQYFGPGTRLTVL.

The chain has TRBV6-5 and TRBJ2-2; D is unclear. The V gene's germline CDR1 is MNHEY and CDR2 SVGAGI. Trimming left V 1 base short and J 0 bases short, with 6 bases between. The CDR3 is 15 amino acids. CDR3 coding DNA: TGTGCCAGCAGTTACTATAGAGCGAACACCGGGGAGCTGTTTTTT. As protein: CASSYYRANTGELFF.

The rearrangement uses TRBV27 and TRBJ1-2; a possible D gene is TRBD1 (6 bases). V lost 7 bases to trimming and J lost 2 bases, with 11 bases between them. CDR3 length: 13 residues. Germline V lookup: CDR1 MNHEY, CDR2 SMNVEV (reference sequence). The CDR3 DNA is TGTGCCAGCATGGGGGCCCTGAACTATGGCTACACCTTC. Protein product: CASMGALNYGYTF.

The CDR3 loop reads CASSLEGVAGLTDTQYF. In DNA, the CDR3 is TGCGCCAGCAGCTTGGAAGGGGTTGCGGGTCTGACAGATACGCAGTATTTT. The chain is built from TRBV5-1 and TRBJ2-3; either TRBD1 or TRBD2 may fit D (5 bases each). The CDR3 has 17 amino acids. Germline CDR1 SGHRS, CDR2 YFSETQ. The V and J ends lost 0 bases and 3 bases respectively, with 17 bases between them.

The genes are TRBV27 and TRBJ2-7; 7 positions match TRBD2. Germline V CDR1 and CDR2: MNHEY, SMNVEV (reference sequence). Losses at the gene ends were 4 bases for V and 3 bases for J; bases not matched to a gene: 6. The CDR3 spans 14 residues. The CDR3 DNA sequence: TGTGCCAGCAGTTACCAGCGGGATTACTACGAGCAGTACTTC. Residues: CASSYQRDYYEQYF.

V gene TRBV4-1 combines with J gene TRBJ2-2, with 10 bases fitting TRBD1. Per germline, CDR1 MGHRA and CDR2 YSYEKL. The CDR3 sequence is 16 residues long. Trimming took 7 bases from V and 5 from J; bases not matched to a gene: 10. The CDR3 reads CASTLRGQGETGELFF. The CDR3 nucleotides are TGCGCCAGCACCCTTCGAGGACAGGGGGAAACCGGGGAGCTGTTTTTT.

This clone was observed once. V gene TRBV5-5 combines with J gene TRBJ2-3, with TRBD2 as a possible D gene (6 bases). Between the trimmed V and J ends, which lost 4 bases and 2 bases, there was a span of 17 bases. There are 16 residues in the CDR3. Germline V lookup: CDR1 SGHKS, CDR2 YYEKEE (reference sequence). The DNA of the CDR3 is TGTGCCAGCAGCCCCTTGGATAGCGGCTTCACAGATACGCAGTATTTT. Its translation is CASSPLDSGFTDTQYF.

This chain links TRBV7-2 with TRBJ2-7; D uncertain. Trimming pared 2 bases from V and 4 bases from J, leaving 9 bases between. CDR1 and CDR2 (germline): SGHTA, FQGNSA. The CDR3 is 13 amino acids. The CDR3 sequence is CASSLTYTYEQYF. The CDR3 DNA is TGTGCCAGCAGCTTAACATATACTTACGAGCAGTACTTC.